The rows below give T cell receptor beta chains drawn from one sample of a study of radiotherapy plus CTLA-4 blockade in lung cancer. Profiling relied on immunoSEQ multiplex PCR, and the TCRdb table lists in-frame clones only, not all of them. The table has tens of thousands of clones, roughly 80% seen once. The specimen comprised peripheral blood, sampled from a patient treated with radiotherapy plus ipilimumab. The source of these receptors is a human donor with non-small cell lung cancer who had a complete response to radiotherapy plus ipilimumab. Each CDR3 is given with its conserved first and last residue. A D gene is named only where the DNA matches it firmly. Not every row has a clone size; where given, it reads once, few, many or a size class.

NA TRBJ1-2 NA TRBV18 CASSPIVEGGLGGYTF TGTGCCAGCTCACCGATCGTAGAGGGGGGGCTCGGTGGCTACACCTTC
NA TRBJ1-5 TRBD1 TRBV19 CASSTTGSYQPQHF TGTGCCAGTAGTACGACAGGGTCGTATCAGCCCCAGCATTTT
NA TRBJ1-6 NA TRBV7-8 CASSLVRVNSPLHF TGTGCCAGCAGCTTAGTCAGGGTTAATTCACCCCTCCACTTT
NA TRBJ1-3 NA TRBV27 CASKPGRAGNTIYF TGTGCCAGCAAGCCTGGGAGAGCAGGAAACACCATATATTTT
NA TRBJ2-1 TRBD2 TRBV29-1 CSVDSGRASNEQFF TGCAGCGTTGACAGCGGGAGGGCCAGCAATGAGCAGTTCTTC
NA TRBJ2-2 TRBD2 TRBV5-5 CASSGAGGPHTGELFF TGTGCCAGCTCGGGGGCGGGGGGCCCTCACACCGGGGAGCTGTTTTTT
NA TRBJ2-4 NA TRBV7-2 CASSPRPSTILAKNIQYF TGTGCCAGCAGCCCGCGGCCGAGTACGATCCTAGCCAAAAACATTCAGTACTTC
NA TRBJ1-5 TRBD1 TRBV4-3 CASSQDRGGIASQPQHF TGCGCCAGCAGCCAAGACCGAGGGGGCATTGCAAGTCAGCCCCAGCATTTT
NA TRBJ2-7 TRBD2 TRBV30 CAWTSGRGSYEQYF TGTGCCTGGACATCCGGGCGGGGGTCCTACGAGCAGTACTTC
NA TRBJ1-2 NA TRBV6-1 CASRNFDRPYGYTF TGTGCCAGCCGCAACTTTGACAGACCCTATGGCTACACCTTC
NA TRBJ1-3 TRBD1 TRBV19 CATRGQGSGNTIYF TGTGCCACCCGAGGACAGGGGTCTGGAAACACCATATATTTT
NA TRBJ1-5 NA TRBV30 CAWSVPGLYSNQPQHF TGTGCCTGGAGTGTACCTGGACTCTATAGCAATCAGCCCCAGCATTTT
NA TRBJ1-2 NA TRBV29-1 CSVGASTRGYGYTF TGCAGCGTTGGGGCCAGCACCCGTGGGTATGGCTACACCTTC
NA TRBJ2-5 NA TRBV4-2 CASSQDGGGTQYF TGTGCCAGCAGCCAAGATGGCGGGGGCACCCAGTACTTC
NA TRBJ2-3 NA TRBV7-2 CASSLKSGSTDTQYF TGTGCCAGCAGCTTGAAGAGCGGTAGCACAGATACGCAGTATTTT
NA TRBJ1-5 TRBD1 TRBV7-9 CASSRTGRSNQPQHF TGTGCCAGCAGCCGGACAGGGAGAAGCAATCAGCCCCAGCATTTT
NA TRBJ1-1 TRBD1 TRBV19 CASSLNRGINTEAFF TGTGCCAGTAGCCTTAACAGGGGGATTAACACTGAAGCTTTCTTT
NA TRBJ2-5 TRBD2 TRBV4-1 CASSQAPSGQETQYF TGCGCCAGCAGCCAGGCGCCTAGCGGACAAGAGACCCAGTACTTC
NA TRBJ1-2 TRBD1 TRBV4-3 CASSQGLQGGSIRNYGYTF TGCGCCAGCAGCCAAGGTCTTCAGGGGGGTAGTATACGTAACTATGGCTACACCTTC
NA TRBJ2-3 TRBD2 TRBV2 CASWTSGETDTQYF TGTGCCAGTTGGACTAGCGGGGAGACAGATACGCAGTATTTT
few TRBJ2-3 TRBD2 TRBV4-1 CASSQKKLASTDTQYF TGCGCCAGCAGCCAAAAAAAACTAGCGAGCACAGATACGCAGTATTTT
once TRBJ2-3 TRBD1 TRBV29-1 CSVEDPVDRGVDTQYF TGCAGCGTTGAAGACCCGGTCGACAGGGGCGTTGATACGCAGTATTTT
NA TRBJ2-3 TRBD1 TRBV19 CACRDRGKADTQYF TGTGCCTGTAGGGACAGGGGGAAGGCAGATACGCAGTATTTT
NA TRBJ1-5 NA TRBV19 CASPRGYSNQPQHF TGTGCCAGTCCTCGGGGATATAGCAATCAGCCCCAGCATTTT
few TRBJ1-4 NA TRBV18 CASSPVATNEKLFF TGTGCCAGCTCCCCGGTTGCAACTAATGAAAAACTGTTTTTT
NA TRBJ2-7 TRBD2 TRBV9 CASSVGGRGEGYYEQYF TGTGCCAGCAGCGTAGGAGGCCGGGGGGAGGGTTATTACGAGCAGTACTTC
NA TRBJ1-1 NA TRBV5-4 CASSPGLGNTEAFF TGTGCCAGCAGTCCAGGACTCGGGAACACTGAAGCTTTCTTT
NA TRBJ2-3 TRBD1 TRBV18 CASSPVGQGTDTQYF TGTGCCAGCTCACCAGTGGGACAGGGAACAGATACGCAGTATTTT
NA TRBJ1-5 NA TRBV18 CASSPMADSNQPQHF TGTGCCAGCTCACCTATGGCAGATAGCAATCAGCCCCAGCATTTT
NA TRBJ2-3 TRBD2 TRBV27 CASGRGGRSAGDTQYF TGTGCCAGCGGACGGGGGGGGAGGAGTGCGGGGGATACGCAGTATTTT
NA TRBJ1-2 TRBD1 TRBV5-6 CASSWRGQGDGYTF TGTGCCAGCAGCTGGAGGGGACAGGGCGACGGCTACACCTTC
NA TRBJ2-1 NA TRBV7-9 CASTNEPRGRNEQFF TGTGCCAGCACGAACGAGCCCAGGGGACGAAATGAGCAGTTCTTC
NA TRBJ1-4 TRBD1 TRBV5-1 CASSFTGGAGEKLFF TGCGCCAGCAGCTTCACAGGGGGCGCGGGGGAAAAACTGTTTTTT
NA TRBJ1-1 NA TRBV11-2 CASSLGGRTEAFF TGTGCCAGCAGCTTAGGCGGCAGGACAGAAGCTTTCTTT
once TRBJ1-3 NA TRBV18 CASSPRGGRDTIYF TGTGCCAGCTCACCCCGCGGTGGGAGGGACACCATATATTTT
NA TRBJ1-1 TRBD1 TRBV27 CASSFDRATEAFF TGTGCCAGCAGCTTCGACAGGGCCACTGAAGCTTTCTTT
NA TRBJ2-3 NA TRBV28 CASRKQRNTDTQYF TGTGCCAGCAGAAAACAGCGGAACACAGATACGCAGTATTTT
once TRBJ1-1 NA TRBV6-5 CASSYRGIFMNTEAFF TGTGCCAGCAGTTACAGGGGCATTTTTATGAACACTGAAGCTTTCTTT
NA TRBJ1-5 NA TRBV6-5 CASMNSLDSNQPQHF TGTGCCAGCATGAACAGCCTGGATAGCAATCAGCCCCAGCATTTT
NA TRBJ2-7 TRBD2 TRBV14 CASSQGLGGIEDSYEQYF TGTGCCAGCAGCCAAGGGCTGGGAGGGATTGAGGACTCCTACGAGCAGTACTTC
NA TRBJ1-4 NA TRBV27 CASSREATNEKLFF TGTGCCAGCAGTCGAGAGGCGACTAATGAAAAACTGTTTTTT
once TRBJ2-5 NA TRBV15 CATSRGGRGARETQYF TGTGCCACCAGCAGGGGGGGCAGGGGGGCCCGGGAGACCCAGTACTTC
NA TRBJ2-5 TRBD1 TRBV7-9 CASSPAVGQFQETQYF TGTGCCAGCAGCCCCGCAGTGGGACAGTTTCAAGAGACCCAGTACTTC
NA TRBJ2-2 TRBD2 TRBV5-1 CASSLVPSGSDTGELFF TGCGCCAGCAGCTTGGTTCCCAGCGGGAGTGACACCGGGGAGCTGTTTTTT
NA TRBJ2-5 NA TRBV7-2 CASSSGLQETQYF TGTGCCAGCAGCTCGGGTCTCCAAGAGACCCAGTACTTC
NA TRBJ1-4 NA TRBV20-1 CSARSRGKLFF TGCAGTGCTAGAAGCCGCGGAAAACTGTTTTTT
NA TRBJ2-5 NA TRBV7-9 CASSESGVETQYF TGTGCCAGCAGCGAGTCCGGGGTAGAGACCCAGTACTTC
once TRBJ1-2 NA TRBV9 CASSLGTGNYGYTF TGTGCCAGCAGCCTCGGCACAGGGAACTATGGCTACACCTTC
NA TRBJ1-5 TRBD1 TRBV27 CASSPQTGGASQPQHF TGTGCCAGCAGTCCCCAGACAGGGGGCGCATCCCAGCCCCAGCATTTT
NA TRBJ1-1 TRBD1 TRBV7-9 CASTLGGLNTEAFF TGTGCCAGCACCTTAGGGGGCTTGAACACTGAAGCTTTCTTT